This T cell receptor beta chain emerged from a study of blood T cell repertoires in COVID-19. Study context: Specimens from acute and convalescent COVID-19 originated in the United States, Italy and Spain. Sources were T cells, B-cell-depleted T cells, or PBMCs; the material itself was cDNA or gDNA.

The protocol was immunoSEQ multiplex PCR, while the TCRdb copy is restricted to in-frame clones and leaves out a portion. The sample yields a few hundred thousand clones, 84% seen once. V was pared by 2 bases and J by 2 bases, with 3 bases of the junction left unmatched. Germline V gene lookup returns CDR1 LNHDA and CDR2 SQIVND (reference sequence). The CDR3 is 15 amino acids. The rearrangement joins TRBV19 to TRBJ1-2; 9 bases are shared with TRBD1. This clonotype was obtained from a middle-aged man with active or convalescent COVID-19. The specimen sequenced was peripheral blood. The CDR3 DNA follows: TGTGCCAGTAGTATATTGGGGACAGGGAACTATGGCTACACCTTC. Translated, it gives CASSILGTGNYGYTF.